This record concerns one T cell receptor beta chain sequence. This specimen comes from a study of blood T cell repertoires in COVID-19. Study details: COVID-19 samples from acute and convalescent phases originated in the United States, Italy and Spain. Sources were T cells, B-cell-depleted T cells, or PBMCs; the material itself was cDNA or gDNA.

As originally analysed: Nucleated cell counts were estimated from reference gene primer amplification. Using immunoSEQ multiplex PCR, the repertoire was profiled, and TCRdb retains in-frame clones only, with some absent. That table gives V, J and clone size, and the DNA gave D and trimming. The repertoire holds 110,000 or so clones, with 70% to 90% as singletons. The CDR3 consists of 14 residues. V lost 5 bases and J lost 0, with 7 bases in between. Germline assignment: CDR1 MNHEY and CDR2 SVGAGI. Sequences were obtained from peripheral blood. The sequence came from a man aged 35 to 55 with acute or convalescent COVID-19. This chain links TRBV6-5 with TRBJ2-2; no reliable D call. The CDR3 here is CASSSLPNTGELFF. In nucleotides, the CDR3 is TGTGCCAGCAGTAGCTTACCGAACACCGGGGAGCTGTTTTTT.